These 4 T cell receptor beta chains were all obtained from the same sample, sequenced in a study of control samples from healthy donors and cancer patients. The protocol was immunoSEQ multiplex PCR, while the TCRdb copy is restricted to in-frame clones and leaves out a portion. There are some 95,000 clones in the sample; over 85% occur only once, and 2.5% to 3.5% lies in the top ten. Sample: blood. The receptor source for this set is a human donor in good health. The donor label of this sample is uncertain.

This chain links TRBV10-3 with TRBJ1-1; 7 bases line up with TRBD1. Germline trimming cut 5 bases from V and 4 bases from J; bases unmatched to any gene: 7. Germline-derived CDR1 and CDR2 are ENHRY and SYGVKD. The CDR3 is made up of 14 amino acids. DNA for the CDR3: TGTGCCATCAGTCCCGTGTCAGGGGGCACTGAAGCTTTCTTT. Amino acids: CAISPVSGGTEAFF.

V is TRBV29-1 and J is TRBJ2-2, with a weak D call TRBD2 (6 bases). With 5 bases removed from V and 4 bases from J, the gap between germline ends came to 11 bases. Germline V gives CDR1 SQVTM, CDR2 ANQGSEA. This CDR3 comprises 13 residues. CDR3 in amino acids: CSVKAGSTGELFF. The CDR3 nucleotides read TGCAGCGTTAAGGCGGGGAGCACCGGGGAGCTGTTTTTT.

The genes are TRBV5-1 and TRBJ2-3; D is unclear. V was cut by 3 bases and J by 6 bases, with 11 bases left in between. From germline, CDR1 is SGHRS and CDR2 YFSETQ. The CDR3 covers 13 residues. In DNA form, the CDR3 reads TGCGCCAGCAGCTCCTCCCCTGGGGATACGCAGTATTTT. This gives the protein CASSSSPGDTQYF.

The chain employs TRBV27 and TRBJ1-2; 7 bases align to TRBD1. The CDR3 has 15 residues. CDR1 MNHEY and CDR2 SMNVEV come from the germline V gene (reference sequence). Germline trimming cut 0 bases from V and 2 bases from J; bases unmatched to any gene: 3. CDR3 sequence: CASSLSSRGNYGYTF. In nucleotides, the CDR3 is TGTGCCAGCAGTTTATCGTCCAGGGGGAACTATGGCTACACCTTC.